The next 30 T cell receptor beta chains were all read from a single sample in a study of shared clonotypes between healthy human individuals. Measured with immunoSEQ multiplex PCR; TCRdb has only the in-frame clones, and not every one. Of 1,400,000 or so clones in the sample, approximately 98.5% were seen once. The sample comprised naive CD4+ T cells sorted from blood. Subset indicated: CD45RA+ positively selected. These receptors were obtained from a young man in good health.

The genes are TRBV27 and TRBJ2-1; TRBD2 matches 13 bases. V gave up 3 bases and J gave up 4 bases; unmatched junction bases: 9. Germline CDR1 is MNHEY and CDR2 is SMNVEV (reference sequence). CDR3 size: 18 residues. CDR3 sequence: CASSFGLAGVPMYNEQFF. In DNA form, the CDR3 reads TGTGCCAGCAGTTTCGGACTAGCGGGAGTTCCGATGTACAATGAGCAGTTCTTC.

J is TRBJ2-1 and V is TRBV18, with D perhaps matching TRBD2 (5 bases). Germline loops: CDR1 KGHSH, CDR2 LQKENI. There are 19 residues in the CDR3. Trimming shortened V by 4 bases and J by 8 bases, and 30 bases separated the two germline ends. CDR3 sequence reads: CASSRPSRTRAYSSHEQFF. The CDR3 DNA is TGTGCCAGCTCACGCCCCTCCCGGACGAGGGCTTATAGTTCCCATGAGCAGTTCTTC.

This clone appeared a single time. The chain couples TRBV28 to TRBJ2-7, with a tentative D call TRBD1 (6 bases). V lost 3 bases to trimming and J lost 3 bases, with 12 bases between them. CDR3 size: 14 residues. Germline V CDR1 and CDR2: MDHEN, SYDVKM. The DNA of the CDR3 is TGTGCCAGCAGTTTGCTCGAGGGACACTACGAGCAGTACTTC. It translates to CASSLLEGHYEQYF.

J is TRBJ1-2 and V is TRBV11-2; 12 positions agree with TRBD1. Germline CDR1 is SGHAT and CDR2 is FQNNGV. V trimming: 6 bases; J trimming: 3 bases; junction bases outside the gene matches: 8. This CDR3 has 16 amino acids. The CDR3 DNA sequence: TGTGCCAGCAGACGGGGACAGGGGGCCGGATACTATGGCTACACCTTC. Translation: CASRRGQGAGYYGYTF.

The chain uses TRBV18 and TRBJ1-1, with no clear D. Trimming removed 5 bases at V and 1 base at J, with 8 bases between. CDR1 and CDR2 (germline): KGHSH, LQKENI. The CDR3 has 13 residues. For the CDR3, the DNA is TGTGCCAGCTCATACGACAAGAACACTGAAGCTTTCTTT. Its protein product is CASSYDKNTEAFF.

The rearrangement uses TRBV19 and TRBJ1-5; D remains unclear. This CDR3 region has 16 residues. Germline V gives CDR1 LNHDA, CDR2 SQIVND (reference sequence). V lost 4 bases and J 2 bases, leaving 15 bases between the germline ends. CDR3 sequence reads: CASSRQRAAGNQPQHF. The CDR3 region has the DNA TGTGCCAGTAGTAGACAAAGGGCAGCTGGCAATCAGCCCCAGCATTTT.

This rearrangement joins TRBV5-4 to TRBJ2-3, with TRBD2 matching 8 bases. The J segment lost 3 bases and the V segment lost 4 bases, leaving 4 bases of the junction unmatched. The V gene's germline CDR1 is SGHNT and CDR2 YYREEE (reference sequence). The CDR3 spans 14 residues. CDR3 sequence (DNA): TGTGCCAGCAGCCAGACTAGCGAAACAGATACGCAGTATTTT. Translation gives CASSQTSETDTQYF.

The gene calls are TRBV29-1 and TRBJ2-1; the match to TRBD2 covers 9 bases. The germline V gene encodes CDR1 SQVTM and CDR2 ANQGSEA. The CDR3 runs to 15 residues. With 6 bases clipped from V and 7 bases from J, the junction kept 13 bases outside the gene matches. The CDR3 region has the DNA TGCAGCGTCGCTCCTAGCGGGACCCCCGGAAATGAGCAGTTCTTC. It translates to CSVAPSGTPGNEQFF.

The rearrangement links TRBV11-2 to TRBJ2-1; the match to TRBD1 covers 11 bases. The V and J ends lost 4 bases and 3 bases, in that order; junction bases with no gene match: 2. The CDR3 covers 15 residues. Germline V gene data show CDR1 as SGHAT and CDR2 as FQNNGV. In nucleotides, the CDR3 is TGTGCCAGCAGCTCCGGGACAGGGGGCTACAATGAGCAGTTCTTC. The encoded protein is CASSSGTGGYNEQFF.

This chain joins TRBV9 and TRBJ2-5; D gene uncertain. The CDR3 length is 16 residues. V was pared by 4 bases and J by 4 bases, with 20 bases between. CDR1 is SGDLS and CDR2 is YYNGEE in the germline V gene. CDR3 sequence (DNA): TGTGCCAGCAGCACCTCCAGGACCTACACGACAGAGACCCAGTACTTC. Translation gives CASSTSRTYTTETQYF.

V and J are TRBV9 and TRBJ2-1; 9 positions agree with TRBD2. Germline trimming cut 7 bases from V and 6 bases from J; bases unmatched to any gene: 2. This CDR3 spans 12 amino acids. CDR1 and CDR2 (germline): SGDLS, YYNGEE. DNA for the CDR3: TGTGCCAGCGCGGGAGGGCCCAATGAGCAGTTCTTC. Translation: CASAGGPNEQFF.

V gene TRBV5-1 combines with J gene TRBJ2-7, with D perhaps matching TRBD2 (5 bases). CDR1 is SGHRS and CDR2 is YFSETQ in the germline V gene. Trimming took 4 bases from V and 0 from J, leaving 8 bases between them. This CDR3 is 13 amino acids long. CDR3 nucleotides: TGCGCCAGCAGCCGGAGGAGCTCCTACGAGCAGTACTTC. As protein: CASSRRSSYEQYF. The entire variable domain, with the rest obtained from reference TRBV5-1 and TRBJ2-7, is as follows: KAGVTQTPRYLIKTRGQQVTLSCSPISGHRSVSWYQQTPGQGLQFLFEYFSETQRNKGNFPGRFSGRQFSNSRSEMNVSTLELGDSALYLCASSRRSSYEQYFGPGTRLTVT.

This chain links TRBV21-1 with TRBJ1-4; TRBD1 is the table's D call and was not checked against the DNA. TRBV21-1 is tagged as a pseudogene. The CDR3 contains 17 residues. In DNA, the CDR3 is TGTGCCAGCAGCAAGGGACAGGCGCTAACTACTAATGAAAAACTGTTTTTT. Translating it yields CASSKGQALTTNEKLFF.

V usage is TRBV11-2 and J usage is TRBJ2-5, with D possibly called TRBD1 or TRBD2 (5 bases each). CDR3 length equals 13 residues. The germline V and J ends were trimmed by 4 bases and 4 bases, with 10 bases remaining between them. The germline CDR1 and CDR2 sequences are SGHAT and FQNNGV. The chain's CDR3 is CASSYGTGETQYF. CDR3 nucleotides: TGTGCCAGCAGCTACGGGACGGGAGAGACCCAGTACTTC.

The chain joins TRBV30 to TRBJ2-2, with D unresolved. V shed 0 bases and J shed 5 bases, with 16 bases lying between them. The CDR3 totals 16 residues. From germline, CDR1 is GTSNPN and CDR2 SVGIG (reference sequence). The CDR3 is CAWSVPTPMGTGELFF. The CDR3 DNA follows: TGTGCCTGGAGTGTACCGACTCCCATGGGAACCGGGGAGCTGTTTTTT. The whole variable domain, filled in from reference TRBV30 and TRBJ2-2, reads SQTIHQWPATLVQPVGSPLSLECTVEGTSNPNLYWYRQAAGRGLQLLFYSVGIGQISSEVPQNLSASRPQDRQFILSSKKLLLSDSGFYLCAWSVPTPMGTGELFFGEGSRLTVL.

J is TRBJ1-5 and V is TRBV7-2, with D hard to call. Germline loops: CDR1 SGHTA, CDR2 FQGNSA. V was trimmed by 4 bases and J by 3 bases, leaving 13 bases between them. The CDR3 covers 15 residues. The CDR3 loop reads CASSSQRGSNQPQHF. The CDR3 DNA reads TGTGCCAGCAGCTCCCAACGAGGGTCCAATCAGCCCCAGCATTTT.

The chain carries TRBV7-9 and TRBJ2-2; D unresolved. CDR1 is SEHNR and CDR2 is FQNEAQ in the germline V gene (reference sequence). The CDR3 runs to 14 residues. V shed 1 base and J shed 3 bases, with 6 bases lying between them. The CDR3 coding sequence is TGTGCCAGCAGCTTAGACGGGTACACCGGGGAGCTGTTTTTT. It yields the protein CASSLDGYTGELFF.

The chain employs TRBV7-2 and TRBJ1-5; a weak D match, TRBD1 (5 bases). Looked up from germline, CDR1 is SGHTA and CDR2 is FQGNSA. The V end was cut by 2 bases, the J end by 0 bases, with 11 bases between. CDR3 length: 16 amino acids. CDR3 nucleotides: TGTGCCAGCAGCTTATTTTCAGGGTATAGCAATCAGCCCCAGCATTTT. It translates to CASSLFSGYSNQPQHF.

Regarding this clone: One junction end does not reproduce the germline sequence, and a read error may be involved. The chain links TRBV15 to TRBJ2-5; TRBD1 matches 7 bases. Per germline, CDR1 LNHNV and CDR2 YYDKDF (reference sequence). There are 13 residues in the CDR3. CDR3 bases: TGTGCCACCAGCAGAGATGGACCGGGACAGAGGGACTTC. Amino acids: CATSRDGPGQRDF.

This sequence joins TRBV7-9 and TRBJ2-1; 11 positions match TRBD2. The CDR3 extends over 15 amino acids. Germline CDR1 and CDR2: SEHNR and FQNEAQ (reference sequence). V trimming: 5 bases; J trimming: 7 bases; junction bases outside the gene matches: 7. The DNA of the CDR3 is TGTGCCAGCAGCCCTCGACTAGCGGGGCGGAATGAGCAGTTCTTC. It is translated as CASSPRLAGRNEQFF.

The chain recombines TRBV9 with TRBJ2-1; 9 nucleotides align to TRBD2. The V segment lost 0 bases and the J segment 2 bases; nucleotides outside the gene matches: 0. Looked up from germline, CDR1 is SGDLS and CDR2 is YYNGEE. The CDR3 contains 15 residues. CDR3 nucleotide sequence: TGTGCCAGCAGCGTAGGACTAGCGGCCTACAATGAGCAGTTCTTC. This gives the protein CASSVGLAAYNEQFF.

This chain joins TRBV29-1 and TRBJ1-1; 8 bases map to TRBD1. Germline CDR1 reads SQVTM; CDR2 reads ANQGSEA. CDR3 length: 14 residues. The ends lost 4 bases at V and 2 bases at J; junction bases unmatched: 6. The chain's CDR3 is CSVVDRGINTEAFF. The CDR3 DNA follows: TGCAGCGTTGTAGACAGGGGAATTAACACTGAAGCTTTCTTT.

This clone has just one count. The chain uses TRBV10-3 and TRBJ2-2; D uncertain. The CDR3 contains 14 residues. Germline V gives CDR1 ENHRY, CDR2 SYGVKD. V was shortened by 0 bases and J by 0 bases, with 2 bases between the two germline ends. The CDR3 coding sequence is TGTGCCATCAGTGAGTCAGCGAACACCGGGGAGCTGTTTTTT. It codes for CAISESANTGELFF.

The chain combines TRBV18 with TRBJ1-1, with D tentatively TRBD1 (5 bases). Trimming removed 6 bases from V and 6 bases from J, with 14 bases in between. Germline CDR1 reads KGHSH; CDR2 reads LQKENI. This CDR3 is 13 amino acids long. In nucleotides, the CDR3 is TGTGCCAGCTCGCAAGGGACGGGTCCTGAAGCTTTCTTT. The encoded protein is CASSQGTGPEAFF. Supplemented by reference TRBV18 and TRBJ1-1, the full variable domain reads NAGVMQNPRHLVRRRGQEARLRCSPMKGHSHVYWYRQLPEEGLKFMVYLQKENIIDESGMPKERFSAEFPKEGPSILRIQQVVRGDSAAYFCASSQGTGPEAFFGQGTRLTVV.

The chain is built from TRBV6-1 and TRBJ2-7; TRBD2 matches at 11 bases. The CDR3 consists of 13 residues. Germline lookup yields CDR1 MNHNS and CDR2 SASEGT. V lost 9 bases and J lost 2; bases outside the gene matches: 3. The CDR3 bases are TGTGCCAGTAGCGGGAGGGCCCCCTACGAGCAGTACTTC. It specifies CASSGRAPYEQYF.

The J gene is TRBJ2-7, the V gene TRBV14; 8 nucleotides agree with TRBD1. Germline V gene data show CDR1 as SGHDN and CDR2 as FVKESK. V shed 4 bases, J shed 0 bases, and the junction held 14 bases outside the gene matches. The CDR3 covers 18 residues. CDR3 nucleotides: TGTGCCAGCAGCCCACACCCCGACAGGGGATGGAGCTCCTACGAGCAGTACTTC. Residues: CASSPHPDRGWSSYEQYF.

The CDR3 sequence is CASSPRASTDTQYF. DNA of the CDR3: TGTGCCAGCTCACCGAGGGCTAGCACAGATACGCAGTATTTT. The rearrangement joins TRBV18 to TRBJ2-3, with TRBD2 as a possible D gene (5 bases). CDR1 KGHSH and CDR2 LQKENI come from the germline V gene. V was clipped by 3 bases and J by 0 bases, with 7 bases between them. The CDR3 length is 14 residues.

This sequence joins TRBV19 and TRBJ2-7; D is perhaps TRBD1 (6 bases). Trimming took off 6 bases at V and 0 bases at J, with 12 bases between the two ends. Germline values: CDR1 LNHDA, CDR2 SQIVND (reference sequence). The CDR3 runs 14 residues. The CDR3 here is CASRTTGISYEQYF. The CDR3 DNA reads as TGTGCCAGTAGGACGACAGGCATCTCCTACGAGCAGTACTTC.

The chain uses TRBV27 and TRBJ2-7; D is perhaps TRBD2 (5 bases). This CDR3 has 15 residues. V was trimmed by 2 bases and J by 3 bases, leaving 14 bases between them. Per germline, CDR1 MNHEY and CDR2 SMNVEV (reference sequence). As DNA, the CDR3 is TGTGCCAGCAGTTTAGAGGGATTGGGTTTCTACGAGCAGTACTTC. Amino acid sequence: CASSLEGLGFYEQYF.

The chain combines TRBV15 with TRBJ2-7; D may be TRBD2 (6 bases). There are 16 residues in the CDR3. V was trimmed by 1 base and J by 2 bases, leaving 15 bases between them. Per germline, CDR1 LNHNV and CDR2 YYDKDF (reference sequence). The CDR3 nucleotides read TGTGCCACCAGCAGAGGGCGGGTAGCGGAGGCCTACGAGCAGTACTTC. Encoded protein: CATSRGRVAEAYEQYF.